This passage covers 8 T cell receptor beta chains from one sample sequenced in a study of blood T cell repertoires in COVID-19. Assay used: immunoSEQ multiplex PCR; TCRdb lists only in-frame clones, some missing. The sample carries 150,000 to 200,000 clones, around 85% recorded once. Material: peripheral blood. The receptors derive from a woman aged 60-70 years with COVID-19, enrolled during active disease.

The chain is built from TRBV3-1 (or the pseudogene TRBV3-2) and TRBJ1-5; D gene uncertain. CDR1 is LGHDT and CDR2 is YNNKEL in the germline V gene (reference sequence). The CDR3 is 15 amino acids. V shed 4 bases and J shed 3 bases, with 13 bases lying between them. The CDR3 is CASSLGGGPNQPQHF. As DNA, the CDR3 is TGTGCCAGCAGCCTAGGAGGAGGTCCCAATCAGCCCCAGCATTTT.

The chain employs TRBV11-2 and TRBJ2-2, with D unclear. CDR1 is SGHAT, CDR2 FQNNGV, per germline. This CDR3 spans 15 amino acids. The V end was cut by 1 base, the J end by 2 bases, with 8 bases between. The CDR3 sequence: CASSLVLPNTGELFF. CDR3 DNA: TGTGCCAGCAGCTTAGTACTACCCAACACCGGGGAGCTGTTTTTT. The complete variable domain, with remaining parts taken from reference TRBV11-2 and TRBJ2-2, reads EAGVAQSPRYKIIEKRQSVAFWCNPISGHATLYWYQQILGQGPKLLIQFQNNGVVDDSQLPKDRFSAERLKGVDSTLKIQPAKLEDSAVYLCASSLVLPNTGELFFGEGSRLTVL.

The rearrangement uses TRBV6-5 and TRBJ1-3, with 8 bases aligning to TRBD1. With V trimmed by 4 bases and J by 2 bases, 7 bases remained unmatched. Germline-derived CDR1 and CDR2 are MNHEY and SVGAGI. CDR3 length equals 16 residues. The CDR3: CASSSWTGSAGNTIYF. In nucleotides, the CDR3 is TGTGCCAGCAGTTCCTGGACAGGGTCCGCTGGAAACACCATATATTTT.

The CDR3 sequence is CSVEEIRGSVDYGYTF. DNA of the CDR3: TGCAGCGTTGAAGAGATACGGGGGAGCGTGGACTATGGCTACACCTTC. The chain carries TRBV29-1 and TRBJ1-2; D is perhaps TRBD1 (5 bases). This CDR3 has 16 amino acids. V was clipped by 0 bases and J by 3 bases, with 17 bases between them. Germline V lookup: CDR1 SQVTM, CDR2 ANQGSEA.

CDR3 sequence: CASSSGLVGSETQYF. The CDR3 bases are TGTGCCAGCAGTTCCGGACTAGTAGGTTCGGAGACCCAGTACTTC. The J gene is TRBJ2-5, the V gene TRBV28, with TRBD2 matching 7 bases. V was clipped by 4 bases and J by 5 bases; unmatched bases: 10. This CDR3 spans 15 amino acids. CDR1 and CDR2 (germline): MDHEN, SYDVKM.

The chain is built from TRBV29-1 and TRBJ2-1; D possibly corresponds to TRBD2 (5 bases). This CDR3 has 14 residues. The V gene lost 2 bases and the J gene lost 6 bases, with 14 bases spanning the gap. CDR1 is SQVTM and CDR2 is ANQGSEA in the germline V gene. This chain's CDR3 is CSVEPSGRINEQFF. CDR3 coding DNA: TGCAGCGTTGAACCCAGCGGTCGTATCAATGAGCAGTTCTTC.

In this sample, this clone turned up once. The J gene is TRBJ2-1, the V gene TRBV11-2; 9 nucleotides align to TRBD2. The germline V gene has CDR1 SGHAT and CDR2 FQNNGV. CDR3 length: 15 residues. J gave up 2 bases and V 7 bases, and 6 bases lay outside the gene matches. In nucleotides, the CDR3 is TGTGCCAGCACCGCCGGGACTAGCACCTACAATGAGCAGTTCTTC. Its translation: CASTAGTSTYNEQFF.

V usage is TRBV6-5 and J usage is TRBJ2-7, with TRBD2 matching over 8 bases. J was trimmed by 3 bases and V by 5 bases; bases with no gene match: 6. Germline CDR1 is MNHEY and CDR2 is SVGAGI. There are 14 residues in the CDR3. The CDR3 loop is CASSSSGSSYEQYF. CDR3 DNA sequence: TGTGCCAGCAGTAGCAGCGGGAGTAGCTACGAGCAGTACTTC.